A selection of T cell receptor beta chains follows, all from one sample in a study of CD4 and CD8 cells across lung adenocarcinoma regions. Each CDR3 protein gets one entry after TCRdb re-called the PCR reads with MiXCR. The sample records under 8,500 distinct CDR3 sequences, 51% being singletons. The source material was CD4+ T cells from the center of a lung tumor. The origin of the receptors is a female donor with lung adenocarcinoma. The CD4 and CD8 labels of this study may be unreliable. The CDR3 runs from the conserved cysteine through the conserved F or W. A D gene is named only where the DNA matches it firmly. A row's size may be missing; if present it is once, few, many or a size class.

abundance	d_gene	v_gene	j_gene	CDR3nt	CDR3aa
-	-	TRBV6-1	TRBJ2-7	TGTGCCAGCAGTGAAATCGGCAGGGGGGAGATAGCGGGCTACGAGCAGTACTTC	CASSEIGRGEIAGYEQYF
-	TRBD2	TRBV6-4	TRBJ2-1	TGTGCCAGCAGTGATGTGTCCGGGGGGTACAATGAGCAGTTCTTC	CASSDVSGGYNEQFF
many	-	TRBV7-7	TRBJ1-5	TGTGCTAGCAGCTCGCAGAGCGGGACCAGCGATCAGCCCCAGCATTTT	CASSSQSGTSDQPQHF
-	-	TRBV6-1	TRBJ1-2	TGTGCCAGCAGTGAACGGCCCGTGGGGGGCTACACCTTC	CASSERPVGGYTF
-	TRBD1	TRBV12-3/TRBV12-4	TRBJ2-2	TGTGCCAGCAGTTTCTCCGGGACAGGTTTCACCGGGGAGCTGTTTTTT	CASSFSGTGFTGELFF
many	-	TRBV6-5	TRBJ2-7	TGTGCCAGCAGTTTCCAGACGACAGGTGCCTACGAGCAGTACTTC	CASSFQTTGAYEQYF
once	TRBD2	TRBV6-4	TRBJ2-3	TGTGCCAGCAGTGAGGGAGCGGGAGGACCAGAGCCCCAGTATTTC	CASSEGAGGPEPQYF
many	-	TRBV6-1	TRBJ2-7	TGTGCCAGCAGTGAAGCTGGTGGAGGAGTCTACGAGCAGTACTTC	CASSEAGGGVYEQYF
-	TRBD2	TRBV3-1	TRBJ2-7	TGTGCCAGCAGCCAAGATCCGGGAGGGAGCACAGATATGCAGTACTTC	CASSQDPGGSTDMQYF
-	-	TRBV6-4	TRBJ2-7	TGTGCCAGCGGGCTACCTAGCACAGATACGCAGTACTTC	CASGLPSTDTQYF
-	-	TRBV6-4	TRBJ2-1	TGTGCCAGCAGTGTCGGCGGGGGCACCTACAATGAGCAGTTCTTC	CASSVGGGTYNEQFF
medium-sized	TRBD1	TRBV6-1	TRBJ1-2	TGTGCCAGCAGTGTTCCGGGACAGGGTGCCACCTTC	CASSVPGQGATF
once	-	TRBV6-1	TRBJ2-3	TGTGCCAGGGGTTCCCTACGCGACCACGCAGATACCCAGTATTTT	CARGSLRDHADTQYF
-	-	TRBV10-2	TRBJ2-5	TGCGCCAGCAGTGAGTCGACGGTGGTGGCAGGGGACCCCGGCGGGACCCAGTACTTC	CASSESTVVAGDPGGTQYF
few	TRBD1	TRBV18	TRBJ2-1	TGTGCCAGCTCCGGACAGGGGGCCTACAATGAGCAGTTCTTC	CASSGQGAYNEQFF
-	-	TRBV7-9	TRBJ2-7	TGTGCCAGTAGTCGACAGGTGTCTAGCGGCTACGAGCAGTACTTC	CASSRQVSSGYEQYF
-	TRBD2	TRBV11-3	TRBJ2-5	TGTGCCAGCAGCTTAGGGGGACTAGCGGAAGAGACCCAGTACTTC	CASSLGGLAEETQYF
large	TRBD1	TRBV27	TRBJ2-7	TGTGCCAGCAGTAATACAGGGGGACTCAACGAGCAGTACTTC	CASSNTGGLNEQYF
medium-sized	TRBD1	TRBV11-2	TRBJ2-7	TGTGCCAGCAGCTTAAGTTGGGCAGGGGGCTTCTCCTACGAGCAGTACTTC	CASSLSWAGGFSYEQYF
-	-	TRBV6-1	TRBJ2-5	TGTGCGGGCAGTGGGGGCCTGGACCAAGATACCCAGTACTTC	CAGSGGLDQDTQYF
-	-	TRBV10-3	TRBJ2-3	TGTGCCATCAGAAACCCGGAACATGTGGACACAGAGGCGCAGTTTTTT	CAIRNPEHVDTEAQFF
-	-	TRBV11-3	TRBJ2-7	TGTGCCAGCAGCCGGATGTTTGGTCTCGAGCAGTACTTC	CASSRMFGLEQYF
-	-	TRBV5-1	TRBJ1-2	TGCGCCAGCAGCTTCAACCAGGTTGGGTATCGGGACTATGGCTACACCTTC	CASSFNQVGYRDYGYTF
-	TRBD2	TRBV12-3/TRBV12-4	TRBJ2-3	TGTGCCAGCAGTGCGGGGCTAGCGGGATTTAGGGAAGATACCCAGTACTTT	CASSAGLAGFREDTQYF
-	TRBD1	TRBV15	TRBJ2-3	TGTGCCACCAGCACGGGACAGATCACAGATACGCAGTATTTT	CATSTGQITDTQYF
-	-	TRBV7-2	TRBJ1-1	TGTGCCAGCTCAAAGCGGGGGGAGAACACTGAAGCTTTCTTT	CASSKRGENTEAFF
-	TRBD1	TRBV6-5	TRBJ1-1	TGTGCCAGCAGTTGGGGGACAGCCACTGAAGCTTTCTTT	CASSWGTATEAFF
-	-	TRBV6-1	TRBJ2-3	TGTGCCAGCAGTGTCCTGGCGGTAGAGTCAGATGCGCAGTACTTT	CASSVLAVESDAQYF
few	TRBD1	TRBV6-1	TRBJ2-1	TGTGCCAGCAGCCTCACAGGGGTCATGAACAATGAGCAGTTCTTC	CASSLTGVMNNEQFF
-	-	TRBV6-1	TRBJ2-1	TGTGCCAGCAGAGGGCGGCTAACCGACAATGAGCAGTTCTTC	CASRGRLTDNEQFF
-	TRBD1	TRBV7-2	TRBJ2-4	TGTGCCAGCAGCTTGGGGCCGGGACAGATTAAAAACATTCAGTACTTC	CASSLGPGQIKNIQYF
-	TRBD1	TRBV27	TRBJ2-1	TGTGCCAGCAGTTTAGGGACAGGGACTTCCTACAATGAGCAGTTCTTC	CASSLGTGTSYNEQFF
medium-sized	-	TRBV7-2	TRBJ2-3	TGTGCCAGCAGCTTAATTACTAGCACAGATACGCAGTATTTT	CASSLITSTDTQYF
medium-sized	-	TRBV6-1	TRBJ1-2	TGTGCCAGCAGTGCCGGGACTTTCGACTATGGCTACACCTTC	CASSAGTFDYGYTF
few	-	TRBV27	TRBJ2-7	TGTGCCAGCAGGCTGTGGCAGGGCGAATCCGAGCAGTACTTC	CASRLWQGESEQYF
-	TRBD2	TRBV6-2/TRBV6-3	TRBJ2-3	TGTGCCAGCAGTCCAGCGGGAGGGCCACATACGCAGTATTTT	CASSPAGGPHTQYF
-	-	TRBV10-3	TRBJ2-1	TGTGCCATCAGTGAGCGAGCTAGCGATGAGCAGTTCTTC	CAISERASDEQFF
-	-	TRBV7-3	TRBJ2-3	TGTGCCAGCAGCTTAAGTGGGTCGGCGCGAGAAGCCAAAGATACGCAGTATTTT	CASSLSGSAREAKDTQYF
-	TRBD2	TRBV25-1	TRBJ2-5	TGTGCCAGCAGTGAATCTAGCGGGGGTGGGGAGACCCAGTACTTC	CASSESSGGGETQYF
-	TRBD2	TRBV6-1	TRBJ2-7	TGTGCCAGCAGTGATCGGGGGAGGGGATCCTACGAGCAGTACTTC	CASSDRGRGSYEQYF
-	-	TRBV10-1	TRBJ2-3	TGCGCCACCGAACGACAAGGTACAGATACGCAGTATTTC	CATERQGTDTQYF
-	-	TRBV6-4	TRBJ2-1	TGTGCCAGGGGCCCTCAGGCTGACAGCTCCGATACGCAGTACTTT	CARGPQADSSDTQYF
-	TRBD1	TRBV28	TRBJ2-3	TGTGCCAGCAGTTTATACGGACAGGGGCGCACAGATACGCAGTATTTT	CASSLYGQGRTDTQYF
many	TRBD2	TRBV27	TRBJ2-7	TGTGCCAGCAGGGATTTAAAGGCTAGCGGGAGGGCCGGGTACGAGCAGTACTTC	CASRDLKASGRAGYEQYF
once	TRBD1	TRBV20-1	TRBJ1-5	TGCAGTGCTAAAGGACAGGGAGACATACAGCCCCAGCATTTT	CSAKGQGDIQPQHF
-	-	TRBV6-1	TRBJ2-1	TGTGCCAGCAGTAGGGACGGTGAGCAGTTCTTC	CASSRDGEQFF